Below, 30 T cell receptor beta chains from the same sample are listed, as sequenced in a study of tumour-infiltrating T cells in Burkitt lymphoma. Profiled with immunoSEQ multiplex PCR; TCRdb holds only in-frame clones, not every one. The sample yields about 2,800 clones, about 77% seen once. Sample: tumor tissue. Every receptor here comes from a human donor with diffuse large B-cell lymphoma.

The rearrangement uses TRBV28 and TRBJ1-4, with TRBD1 identical over 8 bases. The length of the CDR3 is 16 residues. After removal of 3 bases from V and 11 bases from J, the junction contained 14 bases not matched to a gene. CDR1 and CDR2 (germline): MDHEN, SYDVKM. CDR3 loop: CASSFRSQGAQGKLFF. DNA for the CDR3: TGTGCCAGCAGTTTCCGATCTCAGGGGGCGCAAGGCAAACTGTTTTTT.

The sample holds a few counts of this clone. The V and J genes are TRBV25-1 and TRBJ2-5; weak D call: TRBD1 (6 bases). Germline assignment: CDR1 MGHDK and CDR2 SYGVNS. The CDR3 covers 15 residues. Trimming took off 0 bases at V and 5 bases at J, with 13 bases between the two ends. For the CDR3, the DNA is TGTGCCAGCAGTGAATACACCACAGGGAAGGAGACCCAGTACTTC. Its protein product is CASSEYTTGKETQYF.

The CDR3: CASRPTMNTEAFF. CDR3 coding DNA: TGTGCCAGCAGACCTACGATGAACACTGAAGCTTTCTTT. The rearrangement links TRBV27 to TRBJ1-1; no clear D gene. Germline loops: CDR1 MNHEY, CDR2 SMNVEV (reference sequence). The CDR3 is 13 residues long. V lost 6 bases to trimming and J lost 0 bases, with 8 bases between them.

The V and J genes are TRBV19 and TRBJ2-7, with TRBD1 matching 7 bases. Germline CDR1 is LNHDA and CDR2 is SQIVND (reference sequence). V lost 5 bases, J lost 3 bases, and 7 bases stayed unmatched. The CDR3 runs 14 residues. The CDR3 protein is CASSDPGQSYEQYF. CDR3 in DNA: TGTGCCAGTAGTGATCCGGGACAGAGCTACGAGCAGTACTTC.

The chain links TRBV5-4 to TRBJ1-2, with 8 bases identical to TRBD1. V shed 0 bases, J shed 8 bases, and the junction held 9 bases outside the gene matches. This CDR3 has 15 amino acids. Germline values: CDR1 SGHNT, CDR2 YYREEE (reference sequence). Written as DNA, the CDR3 is TGTGCCAGCAGCTTGGGTGGACAGGGCAGCTGGGGCTACACCTTC. Protein product: CASSLGGQGSWGYTF.

The chain couples TRBV2 to TRBJ2-7; a weak D match, TRBD2 (6 bases). Trimming cost V 6 bases and J 0 bases, with 15 bases left between them. Germline values: CDR1 SNHLY, CDR2 FYNNEI. The CDR3 runs 15 residues. The CDR3 bases are TGTGCCAGCAGGGCAATGGAGGGGCACTCCTACGAGCAGTACTTC. Its protein product is CASRAMEGHSYEQYF.

The gene calls are TRBV18 and TRBJ1-1; D is undetermined. Germline values: CDR1 KGHSH, CDR2 LQKENI. The length of the CDR3 is 13 residues. The V end was cut by 3 bases, the J end by 1 base, with 6 bases between. CDR3 sequence: CASSPAQNTEAFF. CDR3 bases: TGTGCCAGCTCACCGGCACAGAACACTGAAGCTTTCTTT.

The chain couples TRBV7-6 to TRBJ2-1, with no clear D. Germline-derived CDR1 and CDR2 are SGHVS and FNYEAQ. There are 15 residues in the CDR3. V was trimmed by 1 base and J by 0 bases, leaving 7 bases between them. CDR3 protein: CASSLEGNSYNEQFF. DNA for the CDR3: TGTGCCAGCAGCTTAGAGGGAAACTCCTACAATGAGCAGTTCTTC. The whole variable domain, filled in from reference TRBV7-6 and TRBJ2-1, reads GAGVSQSPRYKVTKRGQDVALRCDPISGHVSLYWYRQALGQGPEFLTYFNYEAQQDKSGLPNDRFSAERPEGSISTLTIQRTEQRDSAMYRCASSLEGNSYNEQFFGPGTRLTVL.

This clone has only one observation. The chain joins TRBV7-2 to TRBJ1-1; unclear D gene. Trimming left V 4 bases short and J 1 base short, with 10 bases between. This CDR3 has 14 amino acids. Germline V gene lookup returns CDR1 SGHTA and CDR2 FQGNSA. The chain's CDR3 is CASSSGRSNTEAFF. The CDR3 bases are TGTGCCAGCAGCTCCGGACGGTCGAACACTGAAGCTTTCTTT. The full variable domain, rest sourced from reference TRBV7-2 and TRBJ1-1, is GAGVSQSPSNKVTEKGKDVELRCDPISGHTALYWYRQSLGQGLEFLIYFQGNSAPDKSGLPSDRFSAERTGGSVSTLTIQRTQQEDSAVYLCASSSGRSNTEAFFGQGTRLTVV.

The rearrangement uses TRBV9 and TRBJ1-4; D unresolved. V lost 4 bases and J 8 bases, leaving 15 bases between the germline ends. CDR1 and CDR2 from the germline V gene are SGDLS and YYNGEE. The CDR3 consists of 14 residues. This chain's CDR3 is CASSSKPIGEKLFF. CDR3 coding DNA: TGTGCCAGCAGCTCTAAGCCGATCGGAGAAAAACTGTTTTTT. The full variable domain, with the rest looked up from reference TRBV9 and TRBJ1-4, is DSGVTQTPKHLITATGQRVTLRCSPRSGDLSVYWYQQSLDQGLQFLIQYYNGEERAKGNILERFSAQQFPDLHSELNLSSLELGDSALYFCASSSKPIGEKLFFGSGTQLSVL.

The chain is built from TRBV5-1 and TRBJ2-5; 7 positions match TRBD2. The J segment lost 3 bases and the V segment lost 2 bases, leaving 7 bases of the junction unmatched. Germline CDR1 reads SGHRS; CDR2 reads YFSETQ. CDR3 length equals 15 residues. CDR3 in amino acids: CASSFGPGGKETQYF. The CDR3 nucleotides are TGCGCCAGCAGCTTTGGTCCGGGGGGAAAAGAGACCCAGTACTTC. Full variable domain (rest looked up from reference TRBV5-1 and TRBJ2-5): KAGVTQTPRYLIKTRGQQVTLSCSPISGHRSVSWYQQTPGQGLQFLFEYFSETQRNKGNFPGRFSGRQFSNSRSEMNVSTLELGDSALYLCASSFGPGGKETQYFGPGTRLLVL.

The genes are TRBV6-5 and TRBJ2-3; no reliable D call. This CDR3 spans 14 amino acids. V was shortened by 6 bases and J by 6 bases, with 16 bases between the two germline ends. In germline, CDR1 is MNHEY, CDR2 SVGAGI. The CDR3 spells CASSLPGVPDTQYF. The CDR3, as DNA: TGTGCCAGCAGCCTCCCGGGCGTTCCGGATACGCAGTATTTT.

The chain carries TRBV9 and TRBJ2-3; 10 bases are a match to TRBD2. After removal of 3 bases from V and 2 bases from J, the junction contained 6 bases not matched to a gene. The CDR3 has 16 amino acids. CDR1 and CDR2 (germline): SGDLS, YYNGEE. The CDR3 sequence is CASSALAGQSTDTQYF. The DNA for the CDR3 is TGTGCCAGCAGCGCACTAGCGGGACAGTCCACAGATACGCAGTATTTT.

CDR3 loop: CASSTRLAGVPTGELFF. DNA for the CDR3: TGTGCCAGCAGCACACGACTAGCGGGGGTTCCTACCGGGGAGCTGTTTTTT. V and J are TRBV11-2 and TRBJ2-2; TRBD2 agrees at 12 bases. The CDR3 has 17 residues. After removal of 5 bases from V and 5 bases from J, the junction contained 9 bases not matched to a gene. The germline V gene encodes CDR1 SGHAT and CDR2 FQNNGV.

CDR3 in DNA: TGTGCCAGCAGCTTAGGACTGGGTAGAGGGCTGTTTTTT. It codes for CASSLGLGRGLFF. This chain joins TRBV7-2 and TRBJ1-4; D unclear. Germline lookup yields CDR1 SGHTA and CDR2 FQGNSA. Trimming cost V 1 base and J 14 bases, with 14 bases left between them. CDR3 length: 13 residues.

J is TRBJ2-2 and V is TRBV10-3; weak D call: TRBD1 (6 bases). Trimming removed 5 bases from V and 6 bases from J, with 13 bases in between. Germline CDR1 reads ENHRY; CDR2 reads SYGVKD. The CDR3 totals 14 residues. CDR3 protein: CAISPAGVPGELFF. The CDR3 DNA is TGTGCCATCAGTCCCGCAGGGGTACCCGGGGAGCTGTTTTTT.

The chain uses TRBV20-1 and TRBJ1-2; D is unresolved. This CDR3 contains 8 residues. Germline V gives CDR1 DFQATT, CDR2 SNEGSKA (reference sequence). The V and J ends lost 4 bases and 7 bases respectively, with 1 base between them. The CDR3 DNA reads TGCAGTGCTACTGGCTACACCTTC. Translation: CSATGYTF.

This chain links TRBV19 with TRBJ2-3, with unresolved D. The CDR3 is made up of 13 amino acids. Germline lookup yields CDR1 LNHDA and CDR2 SQIVND (reference sequence). V was clipped by 2 bases and J by 4 bases, with 7 bases between them. This CDR3 is CASSIRRADTQYF. The CDR3 bases are TGTGCCAGTAGTATACGTAGGGCAGATACGCAGTATTTT.

The rearrangement joins TRBV2 to TRBJ2-1, with 12 bases aligning to TRBD2. This CDR3 is built from 13 residues. The ends lost 8 bases at V and 10 bases at J; junction bases unmatched: 6. In germline, CDR1 is SNHLY, CDR2 FYNNEI. The CDR3 spells CASSPSGREEQFF. The CDR3 coding sequence is TGTGCCAGCTCCCCTAGCGGGAGGGAAGAGCAGTTCTTC.

This clone was counted a single time. CDR3 in amino acids: CASSLTGQDNQPQHF. DNA of the CDR3: TGTGCCAGCTCACTCACGGGGCAGGACAATCAGCCCCAGCATTTT. V gene TRBV18 combines with J gene TRBJ1-5; D might be TRBD1 (5 bases). The V and J ends lost 4 bases and 3 bases respectively, with 13 bases between them. This CDR3 region has 15 residues. CDR1 and CDR2 (germline): KGHSH, LQKENI.

This clone was found a few times. The chain links TRBV7-6 to TRBJ1-4; D not resolved. CDR1 and CDR2 (germline): SGHVS, FNYEAQ. The CDR3 covers 14 residues. Trimming removed 1 base from V and 2 bases from J, with 5 bases in between. The CDR3 DNA sequence: TGTGCCAGCAGCTTAGAAGAGACTAATGAAAAACTGTTTTTT. Translated, it gives CASSLEETNEKLFF.

The V gene is TRBV6-5, the J gene TRBJ2-1; the D gene is possibly TRBD1 (5 bases). Trimming stripped 0 bases from V and 2 bases from J, with 8 bases between. The CDR3 is made up of 15 amino acids. In germline, CDR1 is MNHEY, CDR2 SVGAGI. The CDR3 DNA reads TGTGCCAGCAGTTACTCTCAGGGTACCTACAATGAGCAGTTCTTC. This gives the protein CASSYSQGTYNEQFF.

The V gene is TRBV6-6, the J gene TRBJ1-2; D unresolved. CDR1 and CDR2 (germline): MNHNY, SVGAGI (reference sequence). V lost 2 bases to trimming and J lost 0 bases, with 7 bases between them. CDR3 size: 14 residues. CDR3 sequence (DNA): TGTGCCAGCAGTTACCTGCGAGCTAACTATGGCTACACCTTC. It yields the protein CASSYLRANYGYTF.

This sequence joins TRBV6-5 and TRBJ1-1; D is ambiguous. Between the trimmed V and J ends, which lost 0 bases and 9 bases, there was a span of 14 bases. The CDR3 consists of 14 residues. The germline CDR1 and CDR2 sequences are MNHEY and SVGAGI. DNA of the CDR3: TGTGCCAGCAGTTACTCCGAGGACGAAGGACAAGCTTTCTTT. This codes for CASSYSEDEGQAFF.

The V and J genes are TRBV5-5 and TRBJ1-1; perhaps TRBD1 as D (6 bases). The germline CDR1 and CDR2 sequences are SGHKS and YYEKEE (reference sequence). The CDR3 spans 15 residues. Trimming removed 4 bases at V and 2 bases at J, with 15 bases between. DNA for the CDR3: TGTGCCAGCAGCCCTCTCACAGGGTTCAACACTGAAGCTTTCTTT. This encodes CASSPLTGFNTEAFF.

This chain joins TRBV7-2 and TRBJ1-1; the D gene is possibly TRBD1 (6 bases). CDR3 length: 15 amino acids. Looked up from germline, CDR1 is SGHTA and CDR2 is FQGNSA. V was pared by 1 base and J by 4 bases, with 13 bases between. The CDR3, as DNA: TGTGCCAGCAGCTTAGGGGGGGCGATCCTCACTGAAGCTTTCTTT. This encodes CASSLGGAILTEAFF.

This clone was recorded once. The V and J genes are TRBV6-5 and TRBJ2-7; D is possibly TRBD1 or TRBD2 (5 bases each). This CDR3 region has 12 residues. Trimming removed 0 bases from V and 6 bases from J, with 6 bases in between. Germline V gives CDR1 MNHEY, CDR2 SVGAGI. DNA for the CDR3: TGTGCCAGCAGTTACTCAGGGACCGAGCAGTACTTC. It codes for CASSYSGTEQYF.

The gene calls are TRBV18 and TRBJ1-1; possibly TRBD1 for D (6 bases). V dropped 6 bases and J dropped 0 bases, with 11 bases sitting between them. The CDR3 has 14 amino acids. CDR1 is KGHSH, CDR2 LQKENI, per germline. Here the CDR3 reads CASSLQGMNTEAFF. The DNA for the CDR3 is TGTGCCAGCTCCTTGCAGGGGATGAACACTGAAGCTTTCTTT.

The chain links TRBV2 to TRBJ2-7; D is uncertain. CDR3 length: 13 residues. CDR1 is SNHLY and CDR2 is FYNNEI in the germline V gene. The V end was cut by 5 bases, the J end by 1 base, with 9 bases between. The CDR3, as DNA: TGTGCCAGCAGTCGGACCTCTTCCTACGAGCAGTACTTC. It codes for CASSRTSSYEQYF.

The chain combines TRBV2 with TRBJ1-4; D may be TRBD1 (6 bases). This CDR3 contains 13 residues. V was trimmed by 11 bases and J by 8 bases, leaving 18 bases between them. Germline CDR1 and CDR2: SNHLY and FYNNEI. The CDR3 loop reads CAVSGEFREKLFF. CDR3 DNA sequence: TGTGCCGTATCAGGGGAATTTCGAGAAAAACTGTTTTTT.